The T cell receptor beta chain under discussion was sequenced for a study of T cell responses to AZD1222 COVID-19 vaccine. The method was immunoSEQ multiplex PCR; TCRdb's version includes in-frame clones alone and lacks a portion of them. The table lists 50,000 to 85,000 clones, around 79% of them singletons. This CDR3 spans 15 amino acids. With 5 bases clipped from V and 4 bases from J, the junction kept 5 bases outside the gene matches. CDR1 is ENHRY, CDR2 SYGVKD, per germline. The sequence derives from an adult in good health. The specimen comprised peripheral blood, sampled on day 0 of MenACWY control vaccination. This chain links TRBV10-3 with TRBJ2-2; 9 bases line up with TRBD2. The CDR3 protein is CAISLAGDSTGELFF. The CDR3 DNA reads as TGTGCCATCAGTTTAGCGGGAGACTCCACCGGGGAGCTGTTTTTT.